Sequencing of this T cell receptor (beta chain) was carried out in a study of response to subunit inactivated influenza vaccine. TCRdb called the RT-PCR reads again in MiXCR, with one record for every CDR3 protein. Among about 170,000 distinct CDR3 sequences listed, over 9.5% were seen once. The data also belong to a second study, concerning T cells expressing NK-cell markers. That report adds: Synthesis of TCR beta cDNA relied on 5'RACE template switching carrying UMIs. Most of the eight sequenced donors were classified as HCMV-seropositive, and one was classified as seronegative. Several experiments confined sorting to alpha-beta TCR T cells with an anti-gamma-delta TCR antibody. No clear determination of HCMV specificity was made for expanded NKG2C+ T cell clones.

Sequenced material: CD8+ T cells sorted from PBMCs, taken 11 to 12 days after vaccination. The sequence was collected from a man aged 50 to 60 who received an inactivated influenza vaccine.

CDR3 in amino acids: CASSQTGGSAEQYF. The DNA of the CDR3 is TGTGCCAGCAGCCAAACAGGGGGCTCGGCCGAGCAGTACTTC. V gene TRBV7-8 combines with J gene TRBJ2-7; 9 positions agree with TRBD1. The germline CDR1 and CDR2 sequences are SGHVS and FQNEAQ. CDR3 length equals 14 residues. Unmatched junction bases numbered 8, after V lost 5 bases and J lost 6 bases.